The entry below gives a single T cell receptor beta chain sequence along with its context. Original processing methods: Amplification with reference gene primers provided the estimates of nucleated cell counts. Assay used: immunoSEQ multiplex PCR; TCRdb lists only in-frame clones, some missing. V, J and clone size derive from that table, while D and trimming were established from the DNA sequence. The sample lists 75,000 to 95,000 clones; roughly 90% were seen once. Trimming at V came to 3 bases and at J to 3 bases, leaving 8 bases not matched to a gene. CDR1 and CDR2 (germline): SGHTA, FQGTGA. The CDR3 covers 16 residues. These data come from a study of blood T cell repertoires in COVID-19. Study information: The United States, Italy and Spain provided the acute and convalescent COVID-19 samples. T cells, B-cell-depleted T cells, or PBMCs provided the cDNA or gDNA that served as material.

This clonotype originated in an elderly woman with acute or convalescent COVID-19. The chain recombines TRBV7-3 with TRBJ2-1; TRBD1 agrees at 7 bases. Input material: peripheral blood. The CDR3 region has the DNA TGTGCCAGCAGCTTTACTAAGGGGGCGCGCTACAATGAGCAGTTCTTC. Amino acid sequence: CASSFTKGARYNEQFF.